This TCR beta chain was found in a study of cytomegalovirus exposure and HLA in healthy donors (dated by TCRdb to about 2017). Background for the entire study: An earlier analysis of several hundred of the donors reported 276 Gb of sequence data and roughly 100 million unique TCR beta sequences from 190 million or so T cells. An early release covering more than 500 HLA-typed donors comprised around 300 gigabases of sequencing data and tens of millions of unique TCR sequences. Of the roughly 410 genotyped donors, approximately 80% were placed in the genetic ancestry cluster associated with self-reported Caucasian donors. The study aimed to test whether cataloging public T cell receptors could reveal signatures of past pathogen exposure. The study profiled the T cell repertoires of more than 500 subjects by immunosequencing and related them to cytomegalovirus serostatus. In addition to the first cohort of approximately 650 subjects, a separate validation cohort of approximately 130 different subjects was used. To predict cytomegalovirus infection status, the study combined high-throughput TCR immunosequencing, statistical association of individual TCRs with disease status, and machine learning. To study patterns of TCR occurrence, a later analysis re-analyzed previously published TCR beta repertoires from several hundred donors and added high-resolution HLA genotyping. In the later analysis, no new phenotypic data were used to find candidate immune exposures; instead, reliance was placed on TCR beta sequences and their occurrence across donors. To decide whether each TCR beta V gene segment behaved as functional or pseudogenic, an earlier analysis of 587 of the donors relied on high-throughput TCR beta sequencing. Donor age, sex, ethnicity and CMV serostatus were compiled together with the repertoire data. A later genetic analysis took genome-wide SNP genotypes for about 65% of the roughly 670 donors and used that subset as a discovery cohort. All discovery cohort repertoires had been generated using a single sequencing platform. HLA typing covered class I and class II loci at four-digit resolution. Typing coverage varied by locus: roughly 629-640 donors for A, B, C, DRB1 and DQB1; approximately 500 for DQA1; around 570 for DPA1; more than 450 for DPB1. Roughly 5 DR-DQ haplotypes were handled as single units for association and clustering, since linkage in the cohort was strong. Among almost 400 genotyped donors of the cohort, an average of around 240,000 unique TCR beta nucleotide sequences were sequenced per donor, roughly 20% of them non-productive. Here is what the overall study found, with its caveats: The authors suggested that the approach could potentially be generalized to other disease states and immunological phenotypes. Presence/absence analyses assumed roughly uniform sequencing depth across donors, an assumption that may not hold. An earlier analysis of some 590 of the donors showed that most TCR beta V segments appeared in productive rearrangements either about 87% or about 30% of the time, which broadly matched IMGT annotations. While some public TCRs were present in many individuals, most TCR sequences turned up only very rarely across donors. According to a later analysis, TCR association rates differed among HLA loci, with DRB1 alleles showing the most associated TCRs and HLA-C alleles showing the fewest. According to a later analysis, parvovirus B19, influenza, CMV and Epstein-Barr virus appeared linked to several top co-occurrence clusters. Linkage disequilibrium might explain the correlated functional status among segregating V segments, but an unknown experimental factor could not be ruled out. Because HLA typing was missing for some donors at each locus, association tests included only the typed subset. In a later analysis, HLA-associated TCR beta chains showed more clonal expansion and lower generation probabilities than non-associated chains that were equally common. Cytomegalovirus status was reported to be diagnosed by the classifier with high specificity and sensitivity in both the original and validation cohorts. Compared with the approximately 700-donor mean, donors in an Asian-associated ancestry cluster had fewer N-insertions in productive TCRs, according to a later genetic analysis. A further reported finding was that TCR beta sequences accurately predicted the HLA-A and HLA-B alleles for most subjects in the first cohort. The cohort was sequenced for TCR beta chains only, and without alpha or paired-chain data the features that could be detected were limited. Three of the identified cytomegalovirus-associated TCR beta chains were confirmed in vitro to be specific for cytomegalovirus antigens. Some IMGT-functional V segments, including TRBV6-2 and TRBV6-3, could not be distinguished by the 87-base-pair reads and were therefore excluded. A later analysis associated approximately 17,000 TCR beta sequences with specific HLA alleles at a false discovery rate of 0.05. The study listed 150 to 200 TCR beta chains as associated with cytomegalovirus. The earlier analysis of nearly 600 of the donors excluded 15 to 20 rarely observed V segments, including chromosome 9 orphons, because counts were too low. In a later analysis, most CMV-associated TCR beta chains were found to appear HLA-restricted, with HLA associations seemingly driven largely by CMV exposure. A cluster of highly shared sequence variants was judged likely to be a technical artifact of the sequencing pipeline. V-gene and J-gene trimming of TCR beta chains was associated with a missense DCLRE1C variant in a later genetic analysis, and the association was replicated in an independent cohort. Strong co-occurrence of HLA alleles, especially DR and DQ, made assigning TCR associations to individual alleles difficult. CMV serostatus was the only immune exposure information available for the cohort.

The cohort consisted of some 730 healthy bone marrow donors. At the time of sampling, all cohort members were nominally healthy, though unrecorded immune exposures were likely present. The donor was CMV seropositive and was included in the group of 270 or so seropositive cohort members. A peripheral blood sample was collected from each donor, and TCR beta sequencing was performed on peripheral blood mononuclear cells. Genomic DNA was extracted from the blood cell samples with the Qiagen DNeasy Blood Extraction Kit. V and J lose 7 bases and 2 bases, and a span of 15 bases separates them. Measured from the cysteine to the phenylalanine, the CDR3 is 15 residues long. Only the CDR3 portion is preserved as DNA: 45 bases, with reading frame beginning at the first base. Based on the germline V gene (reference sequence), the CDR1 and CDR2 sequences are MNHNY and SVGAGI. A note on this clone: The antigen this receptor binds is unknown. Base qualities are missing; no much larger clone stands one base away.

Libraries were constructed by the immunoSEQ multiplex PCR assay. For the multiplex PCR, a mixture combining 60 forward primers for TCR Vbeta segments and 13 reverse primers for TCR Jbeta segments was used. Amplification of the CDR3 region of rearranged TCR beta genes was performed with a multiplex PCR assay on genomic DNA. On the Illumina HiSeq System, the amplified TCR beta libraries were sequenced as 87-base-pair reads. Turning to the authors' computational methods: In a later analysis, tens of millions of unique TCR beta chains were counted across the 690 or so repertoires, and approximately 11 million of these chains were shared by at least two donors. Raw reads were error-corrected and collapsed into unique sequences by a nearest-neighbor algorithm in which closely related sequences were merged to remove PCR and sequencing errors. CDR3 sequences were aligned to IMGT reference sequences to assign V, D and J gene segments. For a sequence to be retained, a match of at least six nucleotides to both a V gene segment and a J gene segment was required. A rearrangement counted as productive if the CDR3 had no stop codons and remained in frame with V and J, and every other rearrangement counted as non-productive. Following IMGT convention, CDR3 was defined as the stretch from the second conserved V-encoded cysteine up to the conserved J-encoded phenylalanine. In an earlier analysis of around 540 of the donors, sequences lacking an unambiguous match to a single V gene segment were excluded. In an earlier analysis of several hundred of the donors, a V segment was called functional when productive rearrangements were above 56.7%, and segregating when the standard deviation between donors exceeded 5%. A statistical classification framework was built for diagnosing cytomegalovirus status from the catalog of TCR beta chain sequences. A later analysis assigned V and J genes by comparing TCR nucleotide sequences with IMGT/GENE-DB human TR gene sequences. Using the TCRdist pipeline, a later analysis assigned CDR3 sequences along with most-parsimonious VDJ recombination scenarios. In a later analysis, each TCR beta chain was defined by its CDR3 amino acid sequence together with its V-gene family, and reads without a unique V-gene family were excluded. In a later analysis, 450 to 600 highly shared, low-generation-probability nucleotide sequences were removed to address suspected cross-contamination and a sequencing artifact. In a later analysis, a clonal expansion index was calculated for each public chain from normalized within-repertoire ranks of inferred template counts. Generation probabilities in a later analysis came from a VDJ recombination model fitted to out-of-frame rearrangements, and those results were checked against IGoR. Hypergeometric tests were used in a later analysis to score TCR-TCR, TCR-HLA and TCR-CMV co-occurrence, with a repertoire-size bias correction applied to the TCR pairs. False discovery rates were estimated in a later analysis by permuting HLA or CMV assignments 20 times. In a later analysis, co-occurring TCRs were grouped using DBSCAN, with TCRdist sequence similarity added in when clustering inside HLA-allele-positive subsets. Repertoires with fewer than 30,000 or more than 120,000 public chains, plus five repertoires with anomalous nucleotide sharing, were excluded from co-occurrence clustering. In its TCRdb copy, this immuneACCESS table keeps in-frame sequences only and misses some clones. Where compared with another copy, unresolved V genes explain less than half of these, and the others have no known cause. That table furnishes V, J and clone size, whereas the DNA furnished D and trimming. The sample table lists around 100,000 clones, roughly 69% of them with a count of one. 3.5% to 4% of the sample rests with the top ten.

The sequence derives from a man aged 25 to 40 in good health and CMV-seropositive. Sequenced material: PBMCs. The rearranged chain carries TRBV6-6 and TRBJ1-3; the D gene lacks a confident call. The CDR3 corresponds to CASTYVGEPGNTIYF. The sequenced DNA is TGTGCCAGCACCTACGTAGGAGAACCTGGAAACACCATATATTTT.